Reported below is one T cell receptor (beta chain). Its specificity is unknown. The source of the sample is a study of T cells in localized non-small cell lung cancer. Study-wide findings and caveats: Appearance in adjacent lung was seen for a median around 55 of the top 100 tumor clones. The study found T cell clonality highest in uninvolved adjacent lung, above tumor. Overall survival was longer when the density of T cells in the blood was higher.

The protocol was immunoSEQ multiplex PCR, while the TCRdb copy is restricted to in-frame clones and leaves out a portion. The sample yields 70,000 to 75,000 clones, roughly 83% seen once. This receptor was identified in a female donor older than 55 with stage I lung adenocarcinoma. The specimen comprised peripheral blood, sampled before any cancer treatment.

The CDR3 region has the DNA TGTGCCAGCAGTACCCCGGCGACAGGGGAGGACACTGAAGCTTTCTTT. Encoded protein: CASSTPATGEDTEAFF. The V gene is TRBV28, the J gene TRBJ1-1; 8 bases are a match to TRBD1. Germline V gives CDR1 MDHEN, CDR2 SYDVKM. With V trimmed by 5 bases and J by 3 bases, 11 bases remained unmatched. CDR3 length equals 16 residues.